The 5 T cell receptor beta chains reported below all come from one sample, sequenced in a study of response to subunit inactivated influenza vaccine. Each CDR3 protein gets one entry after TCRdb re-called the RT-PCR reads with MiXCR. The profile shows more than 400,000 distinct CDR3 sequences, about 7.2% of them singletons. The source material was PBMCs from blood, sampled about 23 months after vaccination. The receptors come from a man aged 50-75 years who received an inactivated influenza vaccine.

The CDR3 is CASSLDNFYEQYF. DNA of the CDR3: TGTGCCAGCAGCTTGGACAACTTCTACGAGCAGTACTTC. The chain has TRBV12-3 or TRBV12-4 and TRBJ2-7; a weak D match, TRBD1 (5 bases). The V end lost 6 bases, the J end lost 3 bases, and 12 bases lay between the germline ends. The CDR3 length is 13 residues.

The chain combines TRBV12-3 or TRBV12-4 with TRBJ2-7; maybe TRBD1 (6 bases). V lost 4 bases, J lost 6 bases, and 10 bases lay in between. The CDR3 runs to 12 residues. The CDR3 is CASSYRVSEQYF. The CDR3 nucleotides read TGTGCCAGCAGTTACAGGGTCTCCGAGCAGTACTTC.

The chain joins TRBV20-1 to TRBJ2-5; 7 nucleotides agree with TRBD2. J lost 0 bases, V lost 6 bases, and 7 bases had no gene match. CDR1 is DFQATT and CDR2 is SNEGSKA in the germline V gene (reference sequence). This CDR3 comprises 14 residues. The CDR3 bases are TGCAGTGCCGCAAAGACTAGCTACCAAGAGACCCAGTACTTC. The encoded protein is CSAAKTSYQETQYF.

This clonotype came up a few times. V gene TRBV9 combines with J gene TRBJ2-7; TRBD1 aligns across 11 bases. V lost 2 bases to trimming and J lost 3 bases; unmatched junction nucleotides: 4. The CDR3 length is 15 residues. The germline V gene encodes CDR1 SGDLS and CDR2 YYNGEE. CDR3 DNA: TGTGCCAGCAGCGTGGGGACAGGGGGGAACTACGAGCAGTACTTC. Encoded protein: CASSVGTGGNYEQYF.

The rearrangement links TRBV28 to TRBJ2-6; no reliable D call. V lost 1 base and J lost 0, with 10 bases in between. The CDR3 totals 17 residues. The germline gives CDR1 MDHEN, CDR2 SYDVKM. The CDR3 nucleotides are TGTGCCAGCAGTTTATCCGGCTTCGACTCTGGGGCCAACGTCCTGACTTTC. This translates into CASSLSGFDSGANVLTF.